The text below deals with one T cell receptor (beta chain). Under the authors' procedure: The authors estimated nucleated cell counts from reference gene primer amplification. TCRdb's copy holds only in-frame clones and misses some; the assay was immunoSEQ multiplex PCR. The V and J calls and the clone size are those of that table, but D and trimming were determined from the DNA. Counted here are about 36,000 clones, around 90% occurring once; the ten biggest clones make up over 20%. The germline V gene has CDR1 SGHNT and CDR2 YENEEA. J lost 16 bases, V lost 1 base, and 14 bases had no gene match. The CDR3 covers 15 residues. The data are from a study of blood T cell repertoires in COVID-19.

The sequence derives from a man between 60 and 75 years old with acute or convalescent COVID-19. The chain carries TRBV11-3 and TRBJ2-1; 9 bases match TRBD2. The sequenced sample was peripheral blood. The CDR3 coding sequence is TGTGCCAGCAGCTTAGGGCAGGGTTCTAGCGGGACCCACTTCTTC. This translates into CASSLGQGSSGTHFF. Filled out from reference TRBV11-3 and TRBJ2-1, the complete variable domain reads EAGVVQSPRYKIIEKKQPVAFWCNPISGHNTLYWYLQNLGQGPELLIRYENEEAVDDSQLPKDRFSAERLKGVDSTLKIQPAELGDSAVYLCASSLGQGSSGTHFFGPGTRLTVL.